Below, 14 T cell receptor beta chains from the same sample are listed, as sequenced in a study of T cells in Graves' hyperthyroidism and ophthalmopathy. RNA transcripts were the template for amplifying TCR beta CDR3 regions. The TCR CDR3 first-round RT-PCR relied on the HTBI primer set. One entry per CDR3 protein results from TCRdb running MiXCR on the multiplex PCR reads. Found here are around 620,000 distinct CDR3 sequences, 40% to 55% of them singletons; the top ten hold around a fifth. Sequences were obtained from peripheral blood or thyroid tissue (not recorded which). These receptors were obtained from an adult woman with Graves' disease, either hyperthyroidism or ophthalmopathy (not recorded which).

This clonotype was counted a single time. This chain connects TRBV7-9 to TRBJ2-7, with no clear D. CDR1 is SEHNR and CDR2 is FQNEAQ in the germline V gene (reference sequence). The ends were cut back, 5 bases at V and 5 bases at J, with 16 bases in the middle. CDR3 size: 14 residues. The CDR3 loop is CASSPQRASHEQYF. The CDR3 bases are TGTGCCAGCAGCCCCCAGCGAGCAAGCCACGAGCAGTACTTC.

The V and J genes are TRBV7-9 and TRBJ2-7; D is perhaps TRBD1 or TRBD2 (5 bases each). The germline V gene has CDR1 SEHNR and CDR2 FQNEAQ (reference sequence). Trimming left V 3 bases short and J 4 bases short, with 19 bases between. CDR3 length: 16 amino acids. The DNA of the CDR3 is TGTGCCAGCAGCTTGACCGCCAGCAGTTGGGGGTACGAGCAGTACTTC. This gives the protein CASSLTASSWGYEQYF.

This CDR3 is CASEVASGNTIYF. In DNA, the CDR3 is TGTGCCAGCGAGGTTGCTTCTGGAAACACCATATATTTT. The V and J genes are TRBV3-1 and TRBJ1-3; no firm D call. The germline gives CDR1 LGHDT, CDR2 YNNKEL (reference sequence). The CDR3 contains 13 residues. The V and J ends lost 8 bases and 1 base respectively, with 9 bases between them.

The V gene is TRBV6-2 or TRBV6-3, the J gene TRBJ2-3, with D possibly TRBD2 on 6 matching bases. The germline V gene has CDR1 MNHEY and CDR2 SVGEGT. V was pared by 2 bases and J by 1 base, with 19 bases between. The CDR3 loop spans 18 amino acids. CDR3 DNA: TGTGCCAGCAGTTACGCACGGGAACTCGGGAGTGGCACAGATACGCAGTATTTT. Translated: CASSYARELGSGTDTQYF.

The chain carries TRBV29-1 and TRBJ2-5; possible D gene TRBD1, 5 bases. The length of the CDR3 is 12 residues. The germline V gene encodes CDR1 SQVTM and CDR2 ANQGSEA. Between the trimmed V and J ends, which lost 5 bases and 7 bases, there was a span of 14 bases. The CDR3 loop reads CSVLVAGMTQYF. CDR3 bases: TGCAGCGTTCTCGTAGCAGGGATGACCCAGTACTTC. Full variable domain (outside the CDR3, taken from reference TRBV29-1 and TRBJ2-5): SAVISQKPSRDICQRGTSLTIQCQVDSQVTMMFWYRQQPGQSLTLIATANQGSEATYESGFVIDKFPISRPNLTFSTLTVSNMSPEDSSIYLCSVLVAGMTQYFGPGTRLLVL.

The V and J genes are TRBV25-1 and TRBJ2-5, with D tentatively TRBD1 (6 bases). Trimming cost V 2 bases and J 3 bases, with 13 bases left between them. In germline, CDR1 is MGHDK, CDR2 SYGVNS. The CDR3 is made up of 15 amino acids. DNA of the CDR3: TGTGCCAGCAGTGAAGCCGGGACAAGGGAAGAGACCCAGTACTTC. It is translated as CASSEAGTREETQYF.

About this clonotype: A much larger clone lies a single base off, so this may be a read error. V and J are TRBV15 and TRBJ2-6, with a tentative D call TRBD1 (5 bases). Looked up from germline, CDR1 is LNHNV and CDR2 is YYDKDF (reference sequence). The CDR3 is 14 amino acids. In DNA, the CDR3 is TGTGCCTGGAGTGTCGGATCTGGGGCCAACGCCCTGACTTTC. The encoded protein is CAWSVGSGANALTF.

The chain has TRBV15 and TRBJ1-6; D is possibly TRBD1 (5 bases). V was trimmed by 4 bases and J by 9 bases, leaving 16 bases between them. Looked up from germline, CDR1 is LNHNV and CDR2 is YYDKDF (reference sequence). The CDR3 contains 15 residues. CDR3 DNA: TGTGCCACCAGCACGAACGCAGGGAGGGGTTCACCCCTCCACTTT. Residues: CATSTNAGRGSPLHF.

With respect to this clonotype: Compared with germline, one end of the junction differs, possibly owing to a read error. CDR3 DNA sequence: TGTGCCAGCAGCCGGGAGATCCAGCGAGCGAACACCGGGGAGCTGTCTTTT. Its translation: CASSREIQRANTGELSF. The rearrangement uses TRBV14 and TRBJ2-2; D possibly corresponds to TRBD2 (5 bases). In germline, CDR1 is SGHDN, CDR2 FVKESK. CDR3 length: 17 amino acids.

In this sample, this clonotype turned up a few times. The chain uses TRBV10-3 and TRBJ1-6; 10 bases agree with TRBD1. Germline CDR1 and CDR2: ENHRY and SYGVKD. V trimming: 7 bases; J trimming: 12 bases; junction bases outside the gene matches: 6. The CDR3 totals 13 residues. The CDR3 sequence is CAITRGTGEPLHF. The DNA for the CDR3 is TGTGCCATCACCAGGGGGACAGGGGAACCCCTCCACTTT.

With respect to this clonotype: The junction departs from germline at one end; a sequencing error may be responsible. The chain is built from TRBV7-2 and TRBJ1-3; TRBD1 matches at 8 bases. The CDR3 extends over 13 amino acids. In germline, CDR1 is SGHTA, CDR2 FQGNSA. The CDR3 DNA reads as TGTGCCTCGACCAGGGGACAGGTAAACACTATATATTTT. It encodes CASTRGQVNTIYF.

V gene TRBV2 combines with J gene TRBJ2-7, with 9 bases identical to TRBD2. The CDR3 sequence is 13 residues long. Trimming cost V 3 bases and J 6 bases; bases outside gene matches: 3. Germline-derived CDR1 and CDR2 are SNHLY and FYNNEI. For the CDR3, the DNA is TGTGCCAGCAGTGAGCGGGGGGGAACCGAGCAGTACTTC. It translates to CASSERGGTEQYF.

This clonotype was detected only once. As DNA, the CDR3 is TGTGCCAGCAGTTTAAAGGGGTATGGGGAGACCCAGTACTTC. This encodes CASSLKGYGETQYF. The chain has TRBV28 and TRBJ2-5, with D perhaps TRBD1 (5 bases). Trimming took 2 bases from V and 5 from J, leaving 12 bases between them. The CDR3 runs to 14 residues. Looked up from germline, CDR1 is MDHEN and CDR2 is SYDVKM.

This chain joins TRBV2 and TRBJ2-7; 8 bases match TRBD1. The CDR3 sequence is 12 residues long. Looked up from germline, CDR1 is SNHLY and CDR2 is FYNNEI. V was pared by 8 bases and J by 3 bases, with 3 bases of the junction left unmatched. The chain's CDR3 is CASWGQVYEQYF. DNA of the CDR3: TGTGCCAGCTGGGGACAGGTCTACGAGCAGTACTTC.